This T cell receptor (beta chain) was documented in a study of regulatory T cells in long-lasting Graves disease. In the case of this clonotype: The antigen is not known.

With 3 bases clipped from V and 4 bases from J, the junction kept 1 base outside the gene matches. Germline V gene sequence: CDR1 MNHEY, CDR2 SMNVEV (reference sequence). The CDR3 has 13 residues. TCRdb ran MiXCR on the reads and lists one entry per CDR3 protein. The table has under 1,500 distinct CDR3 sequences, around 78% seen once. Preparation of the TCR library used RNA extracted from PBMCs. Study-level results: When disease was persistent, TRBV28, TRBJ1-2 and TRBJ2-5 were the favored segments.

The TCR was taken from a woman under 40 with Graves disease. V gene TRBV27 combines with J gene TRBJ1-1; TRBD1 aligns across 8 bases. Sequencing was performed on peripheral blood mononuclear cells (PBMCs), taken with antithyroid drug treatment, in newly diagnosed or persistent Graves disease (not recorded which). This CDR3 reads CASSLTGVTEAFF. Here the CDR3 DNA reads TGTGCCAGCAGTTTGACAGGGGTCACTGAAGCTTTCTTT.